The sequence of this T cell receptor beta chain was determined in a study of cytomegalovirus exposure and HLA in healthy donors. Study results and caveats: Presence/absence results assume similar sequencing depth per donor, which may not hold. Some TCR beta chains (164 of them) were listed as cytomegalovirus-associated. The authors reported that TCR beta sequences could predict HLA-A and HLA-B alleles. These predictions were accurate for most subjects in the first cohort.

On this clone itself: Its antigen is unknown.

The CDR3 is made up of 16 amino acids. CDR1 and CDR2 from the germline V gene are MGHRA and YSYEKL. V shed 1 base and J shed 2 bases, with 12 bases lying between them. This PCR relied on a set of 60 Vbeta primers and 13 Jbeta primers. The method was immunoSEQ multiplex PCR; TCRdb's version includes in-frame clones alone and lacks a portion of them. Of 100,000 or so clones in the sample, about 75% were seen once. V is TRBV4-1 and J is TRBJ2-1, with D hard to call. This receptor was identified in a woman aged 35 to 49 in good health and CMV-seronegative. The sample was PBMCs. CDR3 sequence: CASSQVPGKTYNEQFF. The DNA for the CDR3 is TGCGCCAGCAGCCAAGTACCCGGTAAAACCTACAATGAGCAGTTCTTC.